This T cell receptor beta chain was captured in a study of T cell changes during pregnancy in multiple sclerosis (dated by TCRdb to between 2017 and 2020). About the study as a whole: Changes in the T cell repertoire over the course of pregnancy were examined in this study in women with multiple sclerosis.

The library was produced with the immunoSEQ multiplex PCR assay. The table comes from immuneACCESS by way of TCRdb, which keeps in-frame sequences with V and J called. Part of the clones is missing from these tables; in studies checked, under half for an unresolved V gene and the rest for unknown reasons. The sample profile shows 80,000 to 100,000 clones; around 91% of them were found once. The biggest ten clones account for approximately 1.7% of the sample. About this clone itself: Its antigen remains unidentified. No quality values exist for individual bases; no much larger clone is one base distant.

From V the trimming removes 3 bases and from J it removes 7 bases, while the gene matches leave 1 base of the junction unaccounted for. The germline V gene supplies CDR1 SGHVS and CDR2 FQNEAQ. The CDR3 starts with the cysteine, ends with the phenylalanine, and has 13 residues. Only CDR3 DNA remains: 39 bases, in frame from the first base. The sequence was collected from a female donor in good health, enrolled as a control in a pregnancy study. Here the chain combines TRBV7-8 and TRBJ2-5; 11 junctional bases match TRBD1. The specimen comprised peripheral blood, sampled after pregnancy. The CDR3 sequence is CASSFGQGATQYF. The bases are TGTGCCAGCAGCTTCGGACAGGGGGCGACCCAGTACTTC.